This T cell receptor (beta chain) stems from a study of blood T cells in healthy people across ages. Findings and caveats of the study: Shifts in expanded clonotypes may have been confounded by donor CMV status, which was unknown.

The V end lost 8 bases, the J end lost 6 bases, and 8 bases lay between the germline ends. CDR3 size: 11 residues. The authors ran a second PCR of roughly 6 to 11 cycles using a sample-barcoded 5' primer and a J-beta primer mix. Every sample gave at least 2.5 million paired-end reads containing CDR3. TCRdb passed the 5' RACE reads through MiXCR, listing each CDR3 protein once. The sample carries fewer than 700,000 distinct CDR3 sequences, roughly two fifths recorded once. On this clonotype: The antigen is undetermined.

The sequenced material came from blood. The chain uses TRBV23-1 and TRBJ2-1; tentatively, D is TRBD1 (5 bases). TRBV23-1 is identified as an open reading frame with a role that is uncertain. This receptor was taken from a man older than 75 in good health. CDR3 amino acids: CASGHGNEQFF. The CDR3 DNA sequence: TGCGCCAGCGGACACGGCAATGAGCAGTTCTTC.